This T cell receptor (beta chain) comes out of a study of blood T cell repertoires in COVID-19. Study details: T cells, B-cell-depleted T cells, or PBMCs provided the cDNA or gDNA that served as material.

The data were produced by immunoSEQ multiplex PCR, yet TCRdb's version contains in-frame clones alone and is incomplete. The repertoire includes approximately 59,000 clones, about 81% of them detected once, and approximately 15% sits in the top ten. The sequenced sample was peripheral blood. The source is a man older than 75 with acute or convalescent COVID-19.

The CDR3 DNA reads TGTGCCAGCAGCCAAGAAGGACGGACAGCATCCTACGAGCAGTACTTC. Translation gives CASSQEGRTASYEQYF. The V gene is TRBV3-1 (or the pseudogene TRBV3-2), the J gene TRBJ2-7; a possible D gene is TRBD1 (6 bases). This CDR3 region has 16 residues. Trimming took 0 bases from V and 1 from J, leaving 13 bases between them. The germline V gene has CDR1 LGHDT and CDR2 YNNKEL (reference sequence).